This T cell receptor beta chain stems from a study of blood T cell repertoires in COVID-19. Background on the study: Nucleic acid was either cDNA or gDNA, and it came from T cells, B-cell-depleted T cells, or PBMCs.

The V and J ends lost 3 bases and 13 bases respectively, with 13 bases between them. The CDR3 is made up of 13 amino acids. Per the germline V gene, CDR1 is MDHEN and CDR2 is SYDVKM. In the source study's methods: From reference gene primer amplification, estimates of nucleated cell counts were derived. The repertoire was sequenced with immunoSEQ multiplex PCR; TCRdb's copy has only in-frame clones and lacks some. The V and J calls and the clone size are those of that table, but D and trimming were determined from the DNA. The sample holds 470,000 or so clones, about 89% seen once. The chain couples TRBV28 to TRBJ1-6; D is undetermined. This sequence originates from a young woman with acute or convalescent COVID-19. The sample consisted of peripheral blood. CDR3 sequence reads: CASSFDGSRPLHF. The CDR3 DNA reads TGTGCCAGCAGTTTCGACGGGTCGCGGCCCCTCCACTTT.